The 28 T cell receptor beta chains reported below all come from one sample, sequenced in a study of blood T cell repertoires in COVID-19 (dated by TCRdb to 2019 to 2021). Library preparation used the immunoSEQ multiplex PCR assay. This is the immuneACCESS table as TCRdb keeps it, with only in-frame sequences that have V and J called. A part of the clones is gone; compared with another copy, unresolved V genes explain less than half, and the rest is unexplained. The sample includes roughly 350,000 clones, with approximately 81% observed a single time. Approximately 3.6% of the sample is taken by the ten largest. The sample was peripheral blood. The receptor set was obtained from a woman aged 18-30 years with acute or convalescent COVID-19.

The chain links TRBV6-5 to TRBJ1-1; the D is unclear. In germline, CDR1 is MNHEY, CDR2 SVGAGI. The CDR3 runs to 16 residues. The V and J ends lost 0 bases and 6 bases respectively, with 17 bases between them. The CDR3 DNA follows: TGTGCCAGCAGTTACTCTGACCAGGTTAAGGTATCTGAAGCTTTCTTT. Protein: CASSYSDQVKVSEAFF.

This sequence joins TRBV7-9 and TRBJ2-7; TRBD2 aligns across 8 bases. The CDR3 is 14 amino acids. Germline lookup yields CDR1 SEHNR and CDR2 FQNEAQ (reference sequence). The J segment lost 3 bases and the V segment lost 5 bases, leaving 6 bases of the junction unmatched. In DNA form, the CDR3 reads TGTGCCAGCAGCCCGGGGGGGCTGAACTACGAGCAGTACTTC. Translated: CASSPGGLNYEQYF.

V and J are TRBV13 and TRBJ1-5, with no clear D. This CDR3 contains 16 residues. Germline loops: CDR1 PRHDT, CDR2 FYEKMQ (reference sequence). V shed 0 bases and J shed 1 base, with 10 bases lying between them. CDR3 in amino acids: CASSLGKGGSNQPQHF. In DNA form, the CDR3 reads TGTGCCAGCAGCTTAGGGAAGGGCGGGAGCAATCAGCCCCAGCATTTT. The full variable domain, completed using reference TRBV13 and TRBJ1-5, is AAGVIQSPRHLIKEKRETATLKCYPIPRHDTVYWYQQGPGQDPQFLISFYEKMQSDKGSIPDRFSAQQFSDYHSELNMSSLELGDSALYFCASSLGKGGSNQPQHFGDGTRLSIL.

The chain joins TRBV13 to TRBJ1-1, with D unresolved. This CDR3 is built from 16 residues. CDR1 and CDR2 (germline): PRHDT, FYEKMQ (reference sequence). Trimming shortened V by 6 bases and J by 0 bases, and 17 bases separated the two germline ends. This chain's CDR3 is CASRKTNAPLNTEAFF. The CDR3 coding sequence is TGTGCCAGCAGAAAAACTAATGCGCCTCTGAACACTGAAGCTTTCTTT.

The CDR3 sequence is CASSLRREGLKTQYF. The CDR3 DNA reads as TGTGCCAGCAGTTTACGGCGGGAGGGCCTAAAGACCCAGTACTTC. The genes are TRBV28 and TRBJ2-5; 9 positions agree with TRBD2. Germline V lookup: CDR1 MDHEN, CDR2 SYDVKM. V lost 2 bases to trimming and J lost 6 bases; unmatched junction nucleotides: 7. The CDR3 extends over 15 amino acids.

In regard to this clone: Additional DNA sequences in this sample encode the identical CDR3. This chain links TRBV3-1 (or the pseudogene TRBV3-2) with TRBJ1-5, with D perhaps matching TRBD1 (5 bases). V lost 0 bases and J 4 bases, leaving 7 bases between the germline ends. Per germline, CDR1 LGHDT and CDR2 YNNKEL (reference sequence). The CDR3 covers 14 residues. CDR3 DNA sequence: TGTGCCAGCAGCCAAGATCCAGGGAATCAGCCCCAGCATTTT. Its translation is CASSQDPGNQPQHF.

This chain joins TRBV9 and TRBJ2-7; 7 nucleotides align to TRBD1. Trimming at V came to 2 bases and at J to 0 bases, leaving 5 bases not matched to a gene. Germline CDR1 reads SGDLS; CDR2 reads YYNGEE. The CDR3 is made up of 15 amino acids. This CDR3 reads CASSVTGASSYEQYF. The CDR3 DNA reads as TGTGCCAGCAGCGTTACAGGGGCCAGCTCCTACGAGCAGTACTTC.

The chain links TRBV19 to TRBJ1-1; D not certain. The CDR3 length is 15 residues. The V gene's germline CDR1 is LNHDA and CDR2 SQIVND (reference sequence). Trimming removed 7 bases at V and 7 bases at J, with 22 bases between. The CDR3 nucleotides are TGTGCCAGTACCCAACAACTTTCGGGTATCCTTGAAGCTTTCTTT. Protein product: CASTQQLSGILEAFF.

This chain joins TRBV29-1 and TRBJ1-1; TRBD1 might be the D (5 bases). Germline V gives CDR1 SQVTM, CDR2 ANQGSEA. The CDR3 loop spans 12 amino acids. The V end lost 5 bases, the J end lost 3 bases, and 10 bases lay between the germline ends. The CDR3 sequence: CSVFDRDTEAFF. CDR3 in DNA: TGCAGCGTTTTTGACAGAGACACTGAAGCTTTCTTT.

The rearrangement uses TRBV4-1 and TRBJ2-7; D possibly corresponds to TRBD1 (6 bases). Between the trimmed V and J ends, which lost 1 base and 2 bases, there was a span of 12 bases. Germline V CDR1 and CDR2: MGHRA, YSYEKL. This CDR3 spans 15 amino acids. CDR3 amino acids: CASSQAPGQTYEQYF. CDR3 coding DNA: TGCGCCAGCAGCCAAGCCCCCGGACAGACCTACGAGCAGTACTTC.

A single count supports this clone. The chain carries TRBV5-1 and TRBJ2-1; 8 bases are a match to TRBD2. Germline CDR1 SGHRS, CDR2 YFSETQ. V dropped 4 bases and J dropped 4; count of bases not matched to a gene: 7. The CDR3 sequence is 15 residues long. CDR3 nucleotide sequence: TGCGCCAGCAGCCCCAGCGGGGGTGGATACAATGAGCAGTTCTTC. Its protein product is CASSPSGGGYNEQFF.

The rearrangement links TRBV24-1 to TRBJ2-3; 10 bases fit TRBD2. Germline CDR1 reads KGHDR; CDR2 reads SFDVKD. The CDR3 runs 15 residues. Trimming removed 4 bases from V and 14 bases from J; junction bases left unmatched: 14. The CDR3 sequence is CATSEITSGIPPSYF. CDR3 sequence (DNA): TGTGCCACCAGTGAAATTACTAGCGGGATCCCACCTTCGTATTTT.

The V call is TRBV18, the J call TRBJ2-5; possible D gene TRBD1, 6 bases. The V end was cut by 3 bases, the J end by 0 bases, with 23 bases between. CDR1 is KGHSH and CDR2 is LQKENI in the germline V gene. The CDR3 sequence is 19 residues long. The CDR3 DNA reads as TGTGCCAGCTCACCTTTGGGGGCCCAAGGGATTTCCGACCAAGAGACCCAGTACTTC. Translating it yields CASSPLGAQGISDQETQYF.

The rearrangement links TRBV15 to TRBJ1-5; D perhaps matches TRBD1 (5 bases). The V gene lost 1 base and the J gene lost 8 bases, with 12 bases spanning the gap. From germline, CDR1 is LNHNV and CDR2 YYDKDF (reference sequence). This CDR3 has 14 residues. The CDR3 coding sequence is TGTGCCACCAGCAGAGGCGGGGACGAGGAGCCCCAGCATTTT. Residues: CATSRGGDEEPQHF.

The chain couples TRBV6-5 to TRBJ2-7; the match to TRBD1 covers 7 bases. Looked up from germline, CDR1 is MNHEY and CDR2 is SVGAGI. The CDR3 loop spans 13 amino acids. V was pared by 6 bases and J by 3 bases, with 5 bases of the junction left unmatched. The CDR3 DNA reads as TGTGCCAGCAGGACCAGGGGGATCTACGAGCAGTACTTC. Amino acids: CASRTRGIYEQYF.

The chain links TRBV29-1 to TRBJ2-1; D is uncertain. The CDR3 length is 12 residues. V lost 0 bases to trimming and J lost 6 bases, with 6 bases between them. Germline V lookup: CDR1 SQVTM, CDR2 ANQGSEA. The CDR3 DNA follows: TGCAGCGTTGAAGAGGCCTTCAATGAGCAGTTCTTC. This codes for CSVEEAFNEQFF.

The chain combines TRBV20-1 with TRBJ1-1, with D perhaps matching TRBD1 (5 bases). The germline V and J ends were trimmed by 5 bases and 10 bases, with 14 bases remaining between them. This CDR3 contains 11 residues. The V gene's germline CDR1 is DFQATT and CDR2 SNEGSKA (reference sequence). CDR3 bases: TGCAGTGCTGGGACGGGGCGGGGAGCTTTCTTT. It codes for CSAGTGRGAFF.

The genes are TRBV11-1 and TRBJ2-1; 14 nucleotides line up with TRBD2. The CDR3 is 16 residues long. V shed 4 bases and J 9 bases; nucleotides not matched to a gene: 8. CDR1 and CDR2 from the germline V gene are SGHAT and FQDESV (reference sequence). The CDR3 protein is CASSSPGLAGVGEQFF. The DNA for the CDR3 is TGTGCCAGCAGCTCACCGGGACTAGCGGGAGTAGGTGAGCAGTTCTTC.

The chain carries TRBV15 and TRBJ2-4; D possibly corresponds to TRBD1 (5 bases). Trimming shortened V by 0 bases and J by 2 bases, and 14 bases separated the two germline ends. The CDR3 spans 17 residues. From germline, CDR1 is LNHNV and CDR2 YYDKDF (reference sequence). CDR3 sequence reads: CATSRDLPRATKNIQYF. In DNA, the CDR3 is TGTGCCACCAGCAGAGATCTACCCAGGGCAACCAAAAACATTCAGTACTTC.

CDR3: CASSLAGSTGAGNTIYF. CDR3 nucleotides: TGTGCCAGCAGCTTGGCCGGGTCGACGGGGGCTGGAAACACCATATATTTT. The rearrangement joins TRBV5-8 to TRBJ1-3; a weak D match, TRBD1 (5 bases). The germline V gene has CDR1 SGHTS and CDR2 YDEGEE. CDR3 length: 17 residues. Trimming took off 0 bases at V and 2 bases at J, with 15 bases between the two ends.

The chain links TRBV7-5 to TRBJ1-1; TRBD1 is taken as the D call from the table, unchecked against the DNA. TRBV7-5 is classified as a pseudogene. The CDR3 loop spans 16 amino acids. The CDR3 bases are TGTGCCAGAAGCTCCCCGACAGGGGGTCTTATCACTGAAGCTTTCTTT. It yields the protein CARSSPTGGLITEAFF.

The gene calls are TRBV19 and TRBJ1-6; TRBD1 is a possible D gene (5 bases). V was trimmed by 5 bases and J by 8 bases, leaving 13 bases between them. CDR1 and CDR2 (germline): LNHDA, SQIVND (reference sequence). The CDR3 spans 14 residues. CDR3 sequence (DNA): TGTGCCAGTAGTCTTGGGGGAGGTGATTCACCCCTCCACTTT. Encoded protein: CASSLGGGDSPLHF.

The V call is TRBV11-3, the J call TRBJ1-6, with D unresolved. Trimming took off 5 bases at V and 8 bases at J, with 16 bases between the two ends. The CDR3 covers 15 residues. Germline assignment: CDR1 SGHNT and CDR2 YENEEA. Here the CDR3 reads CASSEAWVVDSPLHF. The CDR3 nucleotides read TGTGCCAGCAGCGAGGCCTGGGTCGTAGATTCACCCCTCCACTTT.

The rearrangement uses TRBV6-1 and TRBJ1-6; maybe TRBD1 (5 bases). The germline gives CDR1 MNHNS, CDR2 SASEGT. This CDR3 has 17 residues. V lost 4 bases to trimming and J lost 0 bases, with 13 bases between them. In DNA, the CDR3 is TGTGCCAGCAGTGTGGGGGGGGTTGTCTCCTATAATTCACCCCTCCACTTT. The encoded protein is CASSVGGVVSYNSPLHF.

The chain joins TRBV30 to TRBJ1-5; 8 bases map to TRBD1. The CDR3 covers 13 residues. Germline assignment: CDR1 GTSNPN and CDR2 SVGIG (reference sequence). J gave up 1 base and V 8 bases, and 4 bases lay outside the gene matches. In nucleotides, the CDR3 is TGTGCCCTTAACAGGGGGAGCAATCAGCCCCAGCATTTT. As protein: CALNRGSNQPQHF.

The chain combines TRBV21-1 with TRBJ1-2; TRBD1, the D gene given by the table, was not confirmed from the DNA. TRBV21-1 is flagged as a pseudogene. The CDR3 length is 13 residues. CDR3 bases: TGTGCCAGCAGGTCTTTTACAGGACGCGGCTACACCTTC. Protein product: CASRSFTGRGYTF.

The chain joins TRBV28 to TRBJ2-3; TRBD2 matches at 8 bases. V lost 3 bases to trimming and J lost 1 base; unmatched junction nucleotides: 6. The CDR3 totals 16 residues. Per the germline V gene, CDR1 is MDHEN and CDR2 is SYDVKM. The CDR3 DNA reads TGTGCCAGCAGTTTGTCAGCGGGAGTAGGCACAGATACGCAGTATTTT. It encodes CASSLSAGVGTDTQYF.

The chain couples TRBV7-2 to TRBJ2-2, with D perhaps TRBD2 (6 bases). V was trimmed by 1 base and J by 7 bases, leaving 13 bases between them. This CDR3 has 15 amino acids. CDR1 is SGHTA, CDR2 FQGNSA, per germline. The CDR3 sequence is CASSLGWEAVGELFF. CDR3 coding DNA: TGTGCCAGCAGCTTAGGGTGGGAGGCTGTCGGGGAGCTGTTTTTT.